The rows below give T cell receptor beta chains drawn from one sample of a study of T cells after yellow fever vaccination. TCRdb independently ran MiXCR on the 5' RACE reads; one entry per CDR3 protein. The table has 40,000 or so distinct CDR3 sequences, roughly 7% seen once. The sequencing here drew on CD8+ T cells not binding an NS4B(214-222) dextramer, sorted from PBMCs, taken 45 days after the yellow fever booster vaccination. These receptors came from a man younger than 45 who received the YFV17D yellow fever vaccine. CDR3s include the opening cysteine and the closing phenylalanine or tryptophan. Each record gives: V gene, CDR3 protein.

v_gene: TRBV27; CDR3aa: CASSPAGTSGLEQFF
v_gene: TRBV27; CDR3aa: CASGLSWSRKFMNTEAFF
v_gene: TRBV27; CDR3aa: CASSFSGGTDGYTF
v_gene: TRBV12-3/TRBV12-4; CDR3aa: CASSLQQNSYEQYF
v_gene: TRBV3-1; CDR3aa: CASSQVNYLNTQYF
v_gene: TRBV6-2/TRBV6-3; CDR3aa: CASSYPGLAASSYEQYF
v_gene: TRBV30; CDR3aa: CAWEEQPNEKLFF
v_gene: TRBV12-3/TRBV12-4; CDR3aa: CASSFSLGFYEQYF
v_gene: TRBV5-1; CDR3aa: CASSLGASYEQYF
v_gene: TRBV4-1; CDR3aa: CASSQVGLAGVINEQFF
v_gene: TRBV6-2/TRBV6-3; CDR3aa: CASSPPGAVQVDTQYF
v_gene: TRBV25-1; CDR3aa: CASSGPPGELFF
v_gene: TRBV20-1; CDR3aa: CSAGGYSFYNEQFF
v_gene: TRBV7-2; CDR3aa: CASSQGWTGPGPYEQYF
v_gene: TRBV6-5; CDR3aa: CASSTGGGETDTQYF
v_gene: TRBV13; CDR3aa: CASSPSGITYEQYF
v_gene: TRBV12-3/TRBV12-4; CDR3aa: CASSFGGGSDEQFF
v_gene: TRBV5-1; CDR3aa: CASSSPTSGYSTDTQYF
v_gene: TRBV11-2; CDR3aa: CASSPGTGGLYEQYF
v_gene: TRBV7-2; CDR3aa: CASSLDYYEQYF
v_gene: TRBV7-9; CDR3aa: CASSLGENYGYTF
v_gene: TRBV6-5; CDR3aa: CASSRLAGGVDTQYF
v_gene: TRBV14; CDR3aa: CASSHPEEPTYEQYF
v_gene: TRBV3-1; CDR3aa: CASSQGVLAGVENEQFF
v_gene: TRBV5-1; CDR3aa: CASSAEAPEQYF
v_gene: TRBV6-1; CDR3aa: CASSVGRSLGTRYNEQFF
v_gene: TRBV6-1; CDR3aa: CASGAGPEGETQYF
v_gene: TRBV9; CDR3aa: CASSVGGDSREQFF
v_gene: TRBV11-3; CDR3aa: CASSSTGRSAGELFF
v_gene: TRBV6-1; CDR3aa: CASSQGRQETQYF
v_gene: TRBV24-1; CDR3aa: CATSESTPGTGGEQETQYF
v_gene: TRBV20-1; CDR3aa: CSARDPGLQYQETQYF
v_gene: TRBV2; CDR3aa: CASSRDSGSYEQYF
v_gene: TRBV4-3; CDR3aa: CASSQGGKGVSPLHF
v_gene: TRBV2; CDR3aa: CASSGGWGNNEQFF
v_gene: TRBV7-9; CDR3aa: CASRSAGRIPNEQFF
v_gene: TRBV5-6; CDR3aa: CASSLADGETEAFF
v_gene: TRBV30; CDR3aa: CAWTTGFYEQYF
v_gene: TRBV27; CDR3aa: CASSLFPDRGRTQYF
v_gene: TRBV4-1; CDR3aa: CASSQSLGASDTQYF
v_gene: TRBV7-2; CDR3aa: CASSQTSGRAGGYEQYF
v_gene: TRBV7-9; CDR3aa: CASVADTQYF
v_gene: TRBV27; CDR3aa: CASSLSLAGGYEQYF
v_gene: TRBV20-1; CDR3aa: CSARAPRLAAYEQYF
v_gene: TRBV27; CDR3aa: CASSSASGRIPYAQYF